A selection of T cell receptor beta chains follows, all from one sample in a study of cytomegalovirus exposure and HLA in healthy donors. Generated by immunoSEQ multiplex PCR, the TCRdb table keeps only in-frame clones and is missing some. The sample records about 180,000 clones, about 85% being singletons. Sequencing was performed on PBMCs. The receptors originated from a girl aged 10 to 17 in good health and CMV-seropositive. Both conserved end residues are part of each CDR3. D genes are given only for firm matches. A clone size is listed for some rows: how often the clone was seen (once, few, many), or a class if it is expanded.

clone size: .; D gene: TRBD1; V gene: TRBV5-6; J gene: TRBJ1-4; CDR3 DNA: TGTGCCAGCAGCTTGGGGACAGGAAAGATGACTAATGAAAAACTGTTTTTT; CDR3 protein: CASSLGTGKMTNEKLFF
clone size: .; D gene: TRBD1; V gene: TRBV27; J gene: TRBJ1-1; CDR3 DNA: TGTGCCAGCAGTTTACTGGCAGGGGGCACTGAAGCTTTCTTT; CDR3 protein: CASSLLAGGTEAFF
clone size: .; D gene: .; V gene: TRBV11-3; J gene: TRBJ1-1; CDR3 DNA: TGTGCCAGCAGCTCCAGGGGAGAGAGCACTGAAGCTTTCTTT; CDR3 protein: CASSSRGESTEAFF
clone size: once; D gene: .; V gene: TRBV27; J gene: TRBJ2-5; CDR3 DNA: TGTGCCAGCAGTCACGGGACTCTCCTCCGAAAGACCCAGTACTTC; CDR3 protein: CASSHGTLLRKTQYF
clone size: once; D gene: TRBD2; V gene: TRBV4-2; J gene: TRBJ2-2; CDR3 DNA: TGTGCCAGCAGCCAAGATATAAGCACTAGCGGGACCGTTTTT; CDR3 protein: CASSQDISTSGTVF
clone size: .; D gene: .; V gene: TRBV6-1; J gene: TRBJ2-7; CDR3 DNA: TGTGCCAGCAGTTTCGGAGTTGGAGCCGGGGACGAGCAGTACTTC; CDR3 protein: CASSFGVGAGDEQYF
clone size: .; D gene: .; V gene: TRBV6-6; J gene: TRBJ1-1; CDR3 DNA: TGTGCCAGCAGAACAGGGAGTGTGGCTGAAGCTTTCTTT; CDR3 protein: CASRTGSVAEAFF
clone size: few; D gene: TRBD1; V gene: TRBV10-3; J gene: TRBJ2-2; CDR3 DNA: TGTGCCATCAGGATGGACAGGGTGAACACCGGGGAGCTGTTTTTT; CDR3 protein: CAIRMDRVNTGELFF
clone size: .; D gene: .; V gene: TRBV15; J gene: TRBJ1-3; CDR3 DNA: TGTGCCACGGCCGACAGTGCCACTGGAAACACCATATATTTT; CDR3 protein: CATADSATGNTIYF
clone size: .; D gene: .; V gene: TRBV10-3; J gene: TRBJ2-7; CDR3 DNA: TGTGCCATCAGTGGGGCGGACCAGGGGGAGCAGTACTTC; CDR3 protein: CAISGADQGEQYF
clone size: .; D gene: .; V gene: TRBV19; J gene: TRBJ1-5; CDR3 DNA: TGTGCCAGTAGTATTCTGGGGGCATTTAGCAATCAGCCCCAGCATTTT; CDR3 protein: CASSILGAFSNQPQHF
clone size: .; D gene: .; V gene: TRBV6-5; J gene: TRBJ1-2; CDR3 DNA: TGTGCCAGCAGTTACACCCTTTCTCGGAACTATGGCTACACCTTC; CDR3 protein: CASSYTLSRNYGYTF
clone size: .; D gene: .; V gene: TRBV27; J gene: TRBJ2-5; CDR3 DNA: TGTGCCAGCAGTCCTTGGACAGGGAGGGCAGAGACCCAGTACTTC; CDR3 protein: CASSPWTGRAETQYF
clone size: .; D gene: .; V gene: TRBV10-3; J gene: TRBJ2-3; CDR3 DNA: TGTGCCATCAGTGAGATAGCTGTAGGAGCGGCGAGCACAGATACGCAGTATTTT; CDR3 protein: CAISEIAVGAASTDTQYF
clone size: .; D gene: TRBD2; V gene: TRBV25-1; J gene: TRBJ2-3; CDR3 DNA: TGTGCCAGCACTCCATCAACTAGCGGGAGTAAGGTAGATACGCAGTATTTT; CDR3 protein: CASTPSTSGSKVDTQYF
clone size: .; D gene: TRBD2; V gene: TRBV15; J gene: TRBJ2-3; CDR3 DNA: TGTGCCACCAGCAGAGATTTAGGGAGGGAGAGGCGGGCAGATACGCAGTATTTT; CDR3 protein: CATSRDLGRERRADTQYF
clone size: few; D gene: .; V gene: TRBV10-3; J gene: TRBJ2-3; CDR3 DNA: TGTGCCATCAGTGAGTCAGCGGATACGCAGTATTTT; CDR3 protein: CAISESADTQYF
clone size: once; D gene: TRBD1; V gene: TRBV7-9; J gene: TRBJ2-7; CDR3 DNA: TGTGCCAGCAGCCCGAGGGGGACAGGGGGCGCGGGGGAGCAGTACTTC; CDR3 protein: CASSPRGTGGAGEQYF
clone size: .; D gene: TRBD1; V gene: TRBV18; J gene: TRBJ1-1; CDR3 DNA: TGTGCCAGCTCACCCCTTCAGGGGGACACTGAAGCTTTCTTT; CDR3 protein: CASSPLQGDTEAFF
clone size: .; D gene: TRBD1; V gene: TRBV28; J gene: TRBJ2-1; CDR3 DNA: TGTGCCAGCAGTCCCACATTCGGGGGACAGGGAAACAATGAGCAGTTCTTC; CDR3 protein: CASSPTFGGQGNNEQFF
clone size: few; D gene: .; V gene: TRBV5-1; J gene: TRBJ1-3; CDR3 DNA: TGCGCCAGCAGCTTGTATCGGGGAGGTGGAAACACCATATATTTT; CDR3 protein: CASSLYRGGGNTIYF
clone size: .; D gene: .; V gene: TRBV7-9; J gene: TRBJ2-2; CDR3 DNA: TGTGCCAGCAGTCGAAGACCGGGACAACAAGTCGGGGAGCTGTTTTTT; CDR3 protein: CASSRRPGQQVGELFF